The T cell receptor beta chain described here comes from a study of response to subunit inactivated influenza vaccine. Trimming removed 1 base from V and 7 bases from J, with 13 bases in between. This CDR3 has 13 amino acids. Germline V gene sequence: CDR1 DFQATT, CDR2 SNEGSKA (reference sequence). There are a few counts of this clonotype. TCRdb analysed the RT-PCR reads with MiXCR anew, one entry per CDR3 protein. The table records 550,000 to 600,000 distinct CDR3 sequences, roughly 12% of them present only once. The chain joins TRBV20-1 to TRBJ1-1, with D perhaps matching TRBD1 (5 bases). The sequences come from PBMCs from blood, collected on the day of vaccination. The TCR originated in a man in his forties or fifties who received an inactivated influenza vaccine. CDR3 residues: CSARVRARGEAFF. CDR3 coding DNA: TGCAGTGCTAGAGTCAGGGCCCGGGGTGAAGCTTTCTTT.